Below, 8 T cell receptor beta chains from the same sample are listed, as sequenced in a study of response to subunit inactivated influenza vaccine. TCRdb itself ran the RT-PCR reads through MiXCR, one entry per CDR3 protein. Here the sample spans under 500,000 distinct CDR3 sequences, 9.5% to 13% being singletons. Sequencing used PBMCs from blood, obtained 35 to 45 days after vaccination. These receptors originate from a man aged 50 or older who received an inactivated influenza vaccine.

This clonotype was seen a handful of times. This chain connects TRBV20-1 to TRBJ2-5; 7 bases agree with TRBD2. Per germline, CDR1 DFQATT and CDR2 SNEGSKA (reference sequence). The CDR3 is made up of 15 amino acids. Trimming at V came to 0 bases and at J to 4 bases, leaving 8 bases not matched to a gene. This chain's CDR3 is CSARDPRASGETQYF. CDR3 in DNA: TGCAGTGCTAGAGATCCAAGAGCTAGCGGAGAGACCCAGTACTTC.

This clonotype was seen only a few times. The chain employs TRBV15 and TRBJ2-6; TRBD2 matches 8 bases. The germline CDR1 and CDR2 sequences are LNHNV and YYDKDF (reference sequence). This CDR3 region has 16 residues. Unmatched junction bases numbered 8, after V lost 6 bases and J lost 4 bases. The DNA of the CDR3 is TGTGCCACCAGTTCGGGGGGGCAGGTAGGGGCCAACGTCCTGACTTTC. Its protein is CATSSGGQVGANVLTF.

This clonotype was observed many times. The chain employs TRBV29-1 and TRBJ2-1, with 12 positions matching TRBD2. The CDR3 contains 14 residues. The V gene end was trimmed by 2 bases and the J gene end by 6 bases; junction bases not matched to a gene: 2. Germline CDR1 and CDR2: SQVTM and ANQGSEA. For the CDR3, the DNA is TGCAGCGTTGAAAGGACTAGCGGGGTCAATGAGCAGTTCTTC. This codes for CSVERTSGVNEQFF.

This clonotype appeared many times. The chain is built from TRBV29-1 and TRBJ2-3; D is ambiguous. This CDR3 spans 12 amino acids. Trimming cost V 5 bases and J 6 bases, with 12 bases left between them. CDR1 is SQVTM and CDR2 is ANQGSEA in the germline V gene. The CDR3 nucleotides are TGCAGCGTTCTGCCTCCAGGTGATACGCAGTATTTT. Its protein product is CSVLPPGDTQYF.

V gene TRBV15 combines with J gene TRBJ2-7; 9 bases match TRBD1. V shed 4 bases, J shed 1 base, and the junction held 8 bases outside the gene matches. The length of the CDR3 is 16 residues. In germline, CDR1 is LNHNV, CDR2 YYDKDF (reference sequence). CDR3 amino acids: CATSTRAGQGSYEQYF. The CDR3 DNA reads as TGTGCCACCAGCACGCGGGCGGGACAGGGATCCTACGAGCAGTACTTC.

This clonotype showed up many times. The chain uses TRBV5-1 and TRBJ1-2, with D perhaps TRBD1 (6 bases). The germline CDR1 and CDR2 sequences are SGHRS and YFSETQ. The CDR3 contains 15 residues. Trimming took off 8 bases at V and 5 bases at J, with 22 bases between the two ends. The CDR3 here is CASSPDPTGNYGYTF. The DNA for the CDR3 is TGCGCCAGTAGCCCCGATCCGACAGGAAATTATGGCTACACCTTC.

This clonotype appeared a few times. This chain joins TRBV7-9 and TRBJ2-2; 8 bases are shared with TRBD1. Germline CDR1 and CDR2: SEHNR and FQNEAQ (reference sequence). Germline trimming cut 3 bases from V and 0 bases from J; bases unmatched to any gene: 6. The CDR3 has 17 amino acids. In DNA, the CDR3 is TGTGCCAGCAGCTTCCGACCGGGACAGGCGAACACCGGGGAGCTGTTTTTT. Its protein is CASSFRPGQANTGELFF.

V gene TRBV7-2 combines with J gene TRBJ2-1; a weak D match, TRBD2 (6 bases). The CDR3 is made up of 15 amino acids. Germline CDR1 and CDR2: SGHTA and FQGNSA. V lost 0 bases to trimming and J lost 7 bases, with 13 bases between them. The CDR3 DNA reads as TGTGCCAGCAGCTTAGCGTGGGCGGGGCGGAATGAGCAGTTCTTC. Translating gives CASSLAWAGRNEQFF.